The clone carrying this T cell receptor (beta chain) was found a few times. Its antigen remains unknown. No patient escaped relapse after autologous stem cell transplantation, and brentuximab vedotin exposure varied. These data belong to a study of PD-1 blockade in classical Hodgkin lymphoma. Study-level results: There was a significant rise in CD4+ TCR diversity by C4D1, with no such rise for CD8+.

The CDR3 contains 18 residues. Germline values: CDR1 SGDLS, CDR2 YYNGEE. V shed 4 bases, J shed 0 bases, and the junction held 9 bases outside the gene matches. Produced via immunoSEQ multiplex PCR; TCRdb's table is partial and in-frame only. This sample has some 13,000 clones, with roughly 80% found just once. The receptor was derived from a human donor with classical Hodgkin lymphoma. Specimen: peripheral blood mononuclear cells (PBMCs), collected at baseline. The V gene is TRBV9, the J gene TRBJ2-3; 12 nucleotides line up with TRBD2. CDR3 bases: TGTGCCAGCAGCCCCCAGGGACTAGCGGGTACTAGCACAGATACGCAGTATTTT. Translated: CASSPQGLAGTSTDTQYF.